One and the same sample provided the 8 T cell receptor beta chains below, sequenced in a study of T-cell reconstitution after alpha-beta-depleted transplantation in children. For TCRbeta, the library was prepared with unique molecular identifiers. TCRdb reanalysed the PCR reads using MiXCR and keeps one entry per CDR3 protein. Among hundreds of thousands of distinct CDR3 sequences, 10% to 13% were seen once, and the ten largest hold around 2%. Sequenced material: PBMCs, taken before TCRalphabeta/CD19-depleted stem cell transplant. These receptors all come from a child between 2 and 9 years old with inherited bone marrow failure, due to receive a stem cell transplant.

The V gene is TRBV11-2, the J gene TRBJ2-3; D not resolved. There are 16 residues in the CDR3. V lost 6 bases and J lost 2, with 18 bases in between. Germline V lookup: CDR1 SGHAT, CDR2 FQNNGV. This CDR3 is CASRNAFSKATDTQYF. CDR3 DNA: TGTGCCAGCAGAAATGCATTTTCAAAAGCCACAGATACGCAGTATTTT.

The sample holds many counts of this clonotype. The rearrangement joins TRBV20-1 to TRBJ1-5, with TRBD1 as a possible D gene (5 bases). The germline V gene encodes CDR1 DFQATT and CDR2 SNEGSKA (reference sequence). This CDR3 region has 13 residues. The V gene lost 7 bases and the J gene lost 5 bases, with 15 bases spanning the gap. CDR3 in amino acids: CSGETDPHQPQHF. The CDR3 nucleotides are TGCAGTGGTGAGACAGATCCTCATCAGCCCCAGCATTTT.

V and J are TRBV20-1 and TRBJ2-3; 8 nucleotides align to TRBD2. CDR1 and CDR2 (germline): DFQATT, SNEGSKA (reference sequence). This CDR3 has 15 amino acids. Trimming at V came to 5 bases and at J to 3 bases, leaving 10 bases not matched to a gene. The CDR3 nucleotides are TGCAGTGCTCGGGGCGATAGCGGGAAGACAGATACGCAGTATTTT. It specifies CSARGDSGKTDTQYF.

This clonotype was found many times. The chain employs TRBV20-1 and TRBJ2-7; no reliable D call. Looked up from germline, CDR1 is DFQATT and CDR2 is SNEGSKA (reference sequence). The CDR3 length is 11 residues. V lost 6 bases and J lost 4, with 10 bases in between. The CDR3 DNA sequence: TGCAGTGCGGAGATTGGGTACGAGCAGTACTTC. This encodes CSAEIGYEQYF.

This clonotype occurred many times. The rearrangement uses TRBV5-1 and TRBJ1-6, with 7 bases matching TRBD1. Losses at the gene ends were 5 bases for V and 7 bases for J; bases not matched to a gene: 6. The germline V gene encodes CDR1 SGHRS and CDR2 YFSETQ. CDR3 size: 14 residues. The CDR3 loop is CASREVQGNSPLHF. The CDR3, as DNA: TGCGCCAGCAGGGAAGTACAGGGGAATTCACCCCTCCACTTT.

This clonotype appeared many times. V gene TRBV12-3 or TRBV12-4 combines with J gene TRBJ2-3, with TRBD1 matching 9 bases. J was trimmed by 9 bases and V by 8 bases; bases with no gene match: 12. The CDR3 extends over 14 amino acids. CDR3 region: CASGTGGLWDTQYF. The CDR3 DNA reads TGTGCCAGCGGCACAGGGGGCCTCTGGGACACGCAGTATTTT.

This clonotype was seen many times. The J gene is TRBJ2-1, the V gene TRBV12-3 or TRBV12-4, with 7 bases matching TRBD2. This CDR3 region has 14 residues. J was trimmed by 4 bases and V by 5 bases; bases with no gene match: 5. The CDR3 sequence: CASSPASGYNEQFF. In DNA form, the CDR3 reads TGTGCCAGCAGTCCCGCTAGCGGTTACAATGAGCAGTTCTTC.

This clonotype has just a few counts. The chain employs TRBV29-1 and TRBJ2-3, with a possible D match to TRBD2 (6 bases). Germline values: CDR1 SQVTM, CDR2 ANQGSEA. Trimming shortened V by 4 bases and J by 2 bases, and 13 bases separated the two germline ends. This CDR3 contains 14 residues. CDR3 in DNA: TGCAGCGTTGTATGGGGACTTACCACAGATACGCAGTATTTT. It specifies CSVVWGLTTDTQYF.